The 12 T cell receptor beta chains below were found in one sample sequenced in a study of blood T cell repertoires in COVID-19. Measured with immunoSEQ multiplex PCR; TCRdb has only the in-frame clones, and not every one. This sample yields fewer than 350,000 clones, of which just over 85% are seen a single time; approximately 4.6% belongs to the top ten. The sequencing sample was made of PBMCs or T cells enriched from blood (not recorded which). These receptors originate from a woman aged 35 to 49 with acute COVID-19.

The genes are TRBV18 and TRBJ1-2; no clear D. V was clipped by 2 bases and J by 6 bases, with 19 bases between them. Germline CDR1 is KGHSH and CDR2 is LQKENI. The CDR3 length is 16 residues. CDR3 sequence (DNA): TGTGCCAGCTCACCAAATATGGGCAGCCGCTCTGATGGCTACACCTTC. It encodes CASSPNMGSRSDGYTF.

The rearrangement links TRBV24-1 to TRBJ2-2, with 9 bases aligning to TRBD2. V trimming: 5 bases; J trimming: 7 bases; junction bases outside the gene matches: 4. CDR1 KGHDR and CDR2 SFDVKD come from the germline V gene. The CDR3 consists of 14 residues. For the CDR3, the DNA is TGTGCCACCAGTGTAGCGGGAGCAGTCGGGGAGCTGTTTTTT. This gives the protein CATSVAGAVGELFF.

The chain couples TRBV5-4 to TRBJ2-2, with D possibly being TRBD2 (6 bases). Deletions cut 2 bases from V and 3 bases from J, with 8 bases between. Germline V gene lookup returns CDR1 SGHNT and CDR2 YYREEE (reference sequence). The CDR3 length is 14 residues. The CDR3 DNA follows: TGTGCCAGCAGCTTAGGAGGGGACACCGGGGAGCTGTTTTTT. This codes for CASSLGGDTGELFF.

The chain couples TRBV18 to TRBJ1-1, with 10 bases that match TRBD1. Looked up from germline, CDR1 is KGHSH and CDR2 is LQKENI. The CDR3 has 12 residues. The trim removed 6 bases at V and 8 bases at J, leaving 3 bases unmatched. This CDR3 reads CASSPDRGEAFF. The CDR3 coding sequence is TGTGCCAGCTCCCCGGACAGGGGGGAAGCTTTCTTT. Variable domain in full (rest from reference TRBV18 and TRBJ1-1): NAGVMQNPRHLVRRRGQEARLRCSPMKGHSHVYWYRQLPEEGLKFMVYLQKENIIDESGMPKERFSAEFPKEGPSILRIQQVVRGDSAAYFCASSPDRGEAFFGQGTRLTVV.

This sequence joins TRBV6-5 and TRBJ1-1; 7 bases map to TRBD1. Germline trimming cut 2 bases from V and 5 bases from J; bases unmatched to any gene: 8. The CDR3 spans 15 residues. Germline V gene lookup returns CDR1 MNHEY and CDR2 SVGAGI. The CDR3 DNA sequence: TGTGCCAGCAGTTACAGGGACAGACCGGGGACTGAAGCTTTCTTT. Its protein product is CASSYRDRPGTEAFF.

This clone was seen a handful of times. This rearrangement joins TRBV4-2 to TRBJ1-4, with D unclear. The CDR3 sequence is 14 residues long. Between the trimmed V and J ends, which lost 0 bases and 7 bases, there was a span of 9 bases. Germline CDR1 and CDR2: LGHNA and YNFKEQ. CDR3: CASSQDRSTEKLFF. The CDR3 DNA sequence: TGTGCCAGCAGCCAAGATCGGAGCACTGAAAAACTGTTTTTT.

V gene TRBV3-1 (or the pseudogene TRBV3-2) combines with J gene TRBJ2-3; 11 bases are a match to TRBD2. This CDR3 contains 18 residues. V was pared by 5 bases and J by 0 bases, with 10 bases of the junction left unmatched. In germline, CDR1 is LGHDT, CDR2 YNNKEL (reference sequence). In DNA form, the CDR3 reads TGTGCCAGCAGCTTCACTAGCGGGGGCGGTTCTAGCACAGATACGCAGTATTTT. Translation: CASSFTSGGGSSTDTQYF.

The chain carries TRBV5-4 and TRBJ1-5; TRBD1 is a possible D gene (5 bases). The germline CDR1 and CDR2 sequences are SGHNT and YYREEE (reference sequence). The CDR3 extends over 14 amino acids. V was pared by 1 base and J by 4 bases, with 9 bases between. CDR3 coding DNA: TGTGCCAGCAGCTTGTGGGGGGGGAATCAGCCCCAGCATTTT. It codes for CASSLWGGNQPQHF.

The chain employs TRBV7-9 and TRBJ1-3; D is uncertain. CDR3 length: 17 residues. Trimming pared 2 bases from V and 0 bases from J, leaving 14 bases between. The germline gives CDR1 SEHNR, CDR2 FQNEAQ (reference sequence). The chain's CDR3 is CASSLLLDRSSGNTIYF. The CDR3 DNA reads TGTGCCAGCAGCTTATTGCTTGATAGGAGCTCTGGAAACACCATATATTTT.

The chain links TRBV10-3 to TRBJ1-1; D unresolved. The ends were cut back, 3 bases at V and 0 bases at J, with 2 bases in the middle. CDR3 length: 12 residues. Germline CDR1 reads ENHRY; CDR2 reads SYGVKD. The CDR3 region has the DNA TGTGCCATCAGTGACATGAACACTGAAGCTTTCTTT. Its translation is CAISDMNTEAFF.

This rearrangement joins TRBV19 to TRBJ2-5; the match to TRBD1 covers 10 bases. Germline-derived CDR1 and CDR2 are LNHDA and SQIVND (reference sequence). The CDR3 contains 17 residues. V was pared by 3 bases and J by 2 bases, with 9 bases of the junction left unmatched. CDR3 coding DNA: TGTGCCAGTAGTATGGCGGTTTGGACAGGGGGTCAAGAGACCCAGTACTTC. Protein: CASSMAVWTGGQETQYF.

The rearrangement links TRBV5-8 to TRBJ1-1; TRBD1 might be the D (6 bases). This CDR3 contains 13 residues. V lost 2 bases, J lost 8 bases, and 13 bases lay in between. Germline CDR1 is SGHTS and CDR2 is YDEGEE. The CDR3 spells CASSFTYGQEAFF. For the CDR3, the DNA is TGTGCCAGCAGCTTCACCTACGGACAGGAAGCTTTCTTT.